These 6 T cell receptor beta chains were all obtained from the same sample, sequenced in a study of response to subunit inactivated influenza vaccine. TCRdb re-called the RT-PCR reads with MiXCR, one entry per CDR3 protein. Of about 650,000 distinct CDR3 sequences listed, approximately 14% were seen once; the top ten hold roughly 10%. Sequencing was performed on PBMCs from blood, taken 11 to 12 days after vaccination. These receptors were obtained from a man aged 50 to 59 who received an inactivated influenza vaccine.

The V gene is TRBV7-2, the J gene TRBJ2-1; D might be TRBD1 (5 bases). Germline lookup yields CDR1 SGHTA and CDR2 FQGNSA. Trimming removed 4 bases at V and 10 bases at J, with 14 bases between. CDR3 length equals 13 residues. Here the CDR3 reads CASSSPNSGEQFF. The CDR3 coding sequence is TGTGCCAGCAGCTCCCCCAACTCAGGGGAGCAGTTCTTC.

This clonotype has ten or more counts. This chain links TRBV10-3 with TRBJ1-2; TRBD1 matches 12 bases. V lost 6 bases and J lost 7; bases outside the gene matches: 3. The CDR3 spans 13 residues. In germline, CDR1 is ENHRY, CDR2 SYGVKD. The CDR3 sequence is CAISRDRGPGYTF. CDR3 in DNA: TGTGCCATCAGCAGGGACAGGGGGCCTGGCTACACCTTC.

This clonotype turned up a few times. The CDR3 region has the DNA TGCAGCGTTGTAGGGACAGGGAGATCTGAAGCTTTCTTT. This codes for CSVVGTGRSEAFF. V usage is TRBV29-1 and J usage is TRBJ1-1; 9 bases match TRBD1. The CDR3 runs to 13 residues. CDR1 is SQVTM and CDR2 is ANQGSEA in the germline V gene. The trim removed 4 bases at V and 6 bases at J, leaving 6 bases unmatched.

The rearrangement joins TRBV7-9 to TRBJ2-7; possibly TRBD1 for D (6 bases). The ends were cut back, 5 bases at V and 3 bases at J, with 14 bases in the middle. Per the germline V gene, CDR1 is SEHNR and CDR2 is FQNEAQ (reference sequence). The length of the CDR3 is 14 residues. As DNA, the CDR3 is TGTGCCAGCAGCGCCGGGACAACCTACTACGAGCAGTACTTC. Protein: CASSAGTTYYEQYF.

This clonotype was seen only a few times. This chain joins TRBV5-1 and TRBJ2-2; 8 positions match TRBD2. This CDR3 has 17 amino acids. Germline values: CDR1 SGHRS, CDR2 YFSETQ. V lost 0 bases, J lost 7 bases, and 11 bases stayed unmatched. The DNA of the CDR3 is TGCGCCAGCAGCTTGGACCCAGCGGGAGTCGGGGGCGGGGAGCTGTTTTTT. Residues: CASSLDPAGVGGGELFF.

V gene TRBV5-1 combines with J gene TRBJ1-1; 10 positions agree with TRBD1. The trim removed 4 bases at V and 0 bases at J, leaving 9 bases unmatched. This CDR3 region has 17 residues. The V gene's germline CDR1 is SGHRS and CDR2 YFSETQ. The chain's CDR3 is CASSPGTGDYMNTEAFF. The CDR3 region has the DNA TGCGCCAGCAGCCCCGGGACAGGGGACTACATGAACACTGAAGCTTTCTTT.